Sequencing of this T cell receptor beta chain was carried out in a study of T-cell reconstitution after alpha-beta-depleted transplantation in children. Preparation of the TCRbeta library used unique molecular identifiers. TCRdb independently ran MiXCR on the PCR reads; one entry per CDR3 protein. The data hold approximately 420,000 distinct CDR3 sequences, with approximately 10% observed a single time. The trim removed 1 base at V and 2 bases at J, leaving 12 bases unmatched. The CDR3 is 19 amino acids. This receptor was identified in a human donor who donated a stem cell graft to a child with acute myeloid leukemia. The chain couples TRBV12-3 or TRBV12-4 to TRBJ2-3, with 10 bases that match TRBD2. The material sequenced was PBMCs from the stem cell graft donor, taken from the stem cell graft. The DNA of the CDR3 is TGTGCCAGCAGTTTAGTAGGGCTAGCGGGGGTGCCTTTCACAGATACGCAGTATTTT. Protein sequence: CASSLVGLAGVPFTDTQYF.